One and the same sample provided the 23 T cell receptor beta chains below, sequenced in a study of shared clonotypes between healthy human individuals. Positive CCR7 selection of CD45RO-negative cells yielded the naive CD8 cells, and terminally differentiated effector memory CD45RA+ cells were excluded. Here immunoSEQ multiplex PCR was the method, and the copy in TCRdb shows in-frame clones only, minus some. The data hold 800,000 or so clones, with roughly 96% observed a single time. The sequenced material came from naive CD8+ T cells sorted from blood. The source of these receptors is a man aged 25 to 40 in good health.

A remark on this clone: This same CDR3 is encoded by further DNA sequences in the sample. This chain uses TRBV5-5 with TRBJ2-3, with D possibly being TRBD2 (6 bases). This CDR3 contains 15 residues. V lost 4 bases and J lost 0, with 12 bases in between. Germline V gives CDR1 SGHKS, CDR2 YYEKEE (reference sequence). This CDR3 reads CASSLVSGSTDTQYF. DNA for the CDR3: TGTGCCAGCAGCCTGGTAAGCGGGAGCACAGATACGCAGTATTTT.

The V call is TRBV5-4, the J call TRBJ2-3; D unclear. This CDR3 contains 14 residues. Germline lookup yields CDR1 SGHNT and CDR2 YYREEE (reference sequence). V dropped 2 bases and J dropped 4 bases, with 11 bases sitting between them. The CDR3 sequence is CASSLVEAPDTQYF. The CDR3 DNA follows: TGTGCCAGCAGCTTAGTTGAGGCGCCAGATACGCAGTATTTT.

The chain links TRBV14 to TRBJ2-3; TRBD2 matches at 12 bases. Germline loops: CDR1 SGHDN, CDR2 FVKESK. The V gene end was trimmed by 5 bases and the J gene end by 0 bases; junction bases not matched to a gene: 3. CDR3 length: 16 amino acids. CDR3 nucleotides: TGTGCCAGCAGCATACTAGCGGGAGGTAGCACAGATACGCAGTATTTT. Protein sequence: CASSILAGGSTDTQYF.

The V call is TRBV5-1, the J call TRBJ1-1; no reliable D call. Trimming removed 0 bases from V and 0 bases from J, with 6 bases in between. CDR3 size: 14 residues. The germline V gene has CDR1 SGHRS and CDR2 YFSETQ. In DNA, the CDR3 is TGCGCCAGCAGCTTGGCCGAGGTGAACACTGAAGCTTTCTTT. This codes for CASSLAEVNTEAFF.

This clone was found once. This sequence joins TRBV7-9 and TRBJ2-1; possible D gene TRBD2, 5 bases. The CDR3 is 17 residues long. Trimming took off 5 bases at V and 3 bases at J, with 20 bases between the two ends. Looked up from germline, CDR1 is SEHNR and CDR2 is FQNEAQ (reference sequence). The CDR3 DNA follows: TGTGCCAGCAGCCCCCGGCCAGCGGAACCTATCTACAATGAGCAGTTCTTC. Residues: CASSPRPAEPIYNEQFF.

The gene calls are TRBV4-1 and TRBJ2-2, with 9 bases matching TRBD1. In germline, CDR1 is MGHRA, CDR2 YSYEKL. With 2 bases clipped from V and 5 bases from J, the junction kept 3 bases outside the gene matches. The CDR3 runs to 15 residues. This CDR3 reads CASSQLQGATGELFF. As DNA, the CDR3 is TGCGCCAGCAGCCAATTACAGGGGGCGACCGGGGAGCTGTTTTTT.

This sequence joins TRBV2 and TRBJ2-7; D gene uncertain. The germline CDR1 and CDR2 sequences are SNHLY and FYNNEI. CDR3 length equals 12 residues. The germline V and J ends were trimmed by 7 bases and 4 bases, with 11 bases remaining between them. CDR3 nucleotide sequence: TGTGCCAGCATCAATTCAAGGTACGAGCAGTACTTC. Protein product: CASINSRYEQYF.

The V and J genes are TRBV6-5 and TRBJ2-4; D could derive from TRBD1 or TRBD2 (6 bases each). V lost 4 bases to trimming and J lost 1 base, with 14 bases between them. The CDR3 runs 16 residues. Germline V lookup: CDR1 MNHEY, CDR2 SVGAGI. In DNA, the CDR3 is TGTGCCAGCAGTTTTGCCGGGGGCCTCGCCAAAAACATTCAGTACTTC. This translates into CASSFAGGLAKNIQYF.

The chain links TRBV6-5 to TRBJ1-3; the D is unclear. This CDR3 is built from 15 residues. Between the trimmed V and J ends, which lost 1 base and 0 bases, there was a span of 7 bases. Germline CDR1 is MNHEY and CDR2 is SVGAGI. CDR3 region: CASSYYSDSGNTIYF. The CDR3 bases are TGTGCCAGCAGTTACTACAGTGACTCTGGAAACACCATATATTTT.

This chain joins TRBV25-1 and TRBJ2-1; the D is unclear. The CDR3 extends over 14 amino acids. In germline, CDR1 is MGHDK, CDR2 SYGVNS. The germline V and J ends were trimmed by 0 bases and 10 bases, with 13 bases remaining between them. The CDR3 spells CASSEYKQTDEQFF. Written as DNA, the CDR3 is TGTGCCAGCAGTGAATACAAACAGACTGACGAGCAGTTCTTC.

The chain recombines TRBV5-4 with TRBJ2-1; tentative D call: TRBD1 (7 bases). Trimming shortened V by 4 bases and J by 7 bases, and 18 bases separated the two germline ends. CDR1 is SGHNT, CDR2 YYREEE, per germline (reference sequence). This CDR3 has 15 amino acids. CDR3 protein: CASSAFQGDSNEQFF. The CDR3, as DNA: TGTGCCAGCAGCGCATTCCAGGGGGACTCTAATGAGCAGTTCTTC.

This chain connects TRBV7-6 to TRBJ2-2; 11 bases match TRBD1. The ends lost 3 bases at V and 6 bases at J; junction bases unmatched: 9. This CDR3 region has 17 residues. The germline V gene has CDR1 SGHVS and CDR2 FNYEAQ. The CDR3 coding sequence is TGTGCCAGCAGCTTCCCCCGGACAGGGGGCATCGCCGGGGAGCTGTTTTTT. It translates to CASSFPRTGGIAGELFF. The variable domain in full, completed from reference TRBV7-6 and TRBJ2-2, reads GAGVSQSPRYKVTKRGQDVALRCDPISGHVSLYWYRQALGQGPEFLTYFNYEAQQDKSGLPNDRFSAERPEGSISTLTIQRTEQRDSAMYRCASSFPRTGGIAGELFFGEGSRLTVL.

The chain joins TRBV28 to TRBJ2-2; D unclear. There are 12 residues in the CDR3. CDR1 and CDR2 from the germline V gene are MDHEN and SYDVKM. V lost 5 bases and J lost 6, with 7 bases in between. The CDR3 bases are TGTGCCAGCAGTGCGGACGCCGGGGAGCTGTTTTTT. Protein sequence: CASSADAGELFF.

The V gene is TRBV19, the J gene TRBJ2-7; D gene uncertain. CDR1 LNHDA and CDR2 SQIVND come from the germline V gene (reference sequence). There are 13 residues in the CDR3. Trimming pared 3 bases from V and 2 bases from J, leaving 8 bases between. DNA for the CDR3: TGTGCCAGTAGTATGAGTAGAACCTACGAGCAGTACTTC. As protein: CASSMSRTYEQYF. Variable domain in full (rest from reference TRBV19 and TRBJ2-7): DGGITQSPKYLFRKEGQNVTLSCEQNLNHDAMYWYRQDPGQGLRLIYYSQIVNDFQKGDIAEGYSVSREKKESFPLTVTSAQKNPTAFYLCASSMSRTYEQYFGPGTRLTVT.

J is TRBJ2-2 and V is TRBV27; TRBD2 is a possible D gene (5 bases). With 7 bases removed from V and 0 bases from J, the gap between germline ends came to 15 bases. Germline V gene sequence: CDR1 MNHEY, CDR2 SMNVEV (reference sequence). This CDR3 has 16 residues. The CDR3 is CASTLLGGPNTGELFF. In DNA form, the CDR3 reads TGTGCCAGCACCCTACTCGGCGGGCCGAACACCGGGGAGCTGTTTTTT.

This chain links TRBV9 with TRBJ2-1; TRBD2 aligns across 9 bases. V gave up 0 bases and J gave up 1 base; unmatched junction bases: 20. The CDR3 loop spans 22 amino acids. The germline gives CDR1 SGDLS, CDR2 YYNGEE. The CDR3 sequence is CASSVGGSGREGQSPSYNEQFF. Here the CDR3 DNA reads TGTGCCAGCAGCGTAGGAGGCTCGGGGCGGGAGGGCCAATCCCCTTCCTACAATGAGCAGTTCTTC.

The CDR3 spells CAISGLAGGPKSRNTDTQYF. The CDR3 DNA sequence: TGTGCCATCAGTGGACTAGCGGGAGGGCCAAAGAGTAGAAACACAGATACGCAGTATTTT. This chain uses TRBV10-3 with TRBJ2-3; 14 nucleotides align to TRBD2. This CDR3 has 20 residues. Losses at the gene ends were 4 bases for V and 2 bases for J; bases not matched to a gene: 14. Germline V gene sequence: CDR1 ENHRY, CDR2 SYGVKD.

The J gene is TRBJ2-3, the V gene TRBV6-6; 7 bases match TRBD1. Germline V gives CDR1 MNHNY, CDR2 SVGAGI (reference sequence). The length of the CDR3 is 14 residues. The junction had 5 bases not matched to a gene; V was cut back by 2 bases and J by 6 bases. CDR3 loop: CASSYKGALDTQYF. In DNA form, the CDR3 reads TGTGCCAGCAGTTACAAGGGGGCGCTGGATACGCAGTATTTT.

The rearrangement joins TRBV28 to TRBJ2-7, with a tentative D call TRBD2 (5 bases). CDR1 is MDHEN and CDR2 is SYDVKM in the germline V gene. The CDR3 contains 15 residues. V gave up 1 base and J gave up 1 base, with 11 bases separating them. CDR3 sequence (DNA): TGTGCCAGCAGTTTATTCCTGGCGGGTTCCTACGAGCAGTACTTC. This encodes CASSLFLAGSYEQYF.

The chain joins TRBV6-1 to TRBJ1-2; tentatively, D is TRBD1 (5 bases). The ends were cut back, 8 bases at V and 3 bases at J, with 10 bases in the middle. Germline CDR1 and CDR2: MNHNS and SASEGT. The CDR3 is 12 residues long. CDR3 nucleotides: TGTGCCAGCGAAACAGGATACTATGGCTACACCTTC. Translation gives CASETGYYGYTF.

V usage is TRBV25-1 and J usage is TRBJ2-7; unclear D gene. Germline V gene lookup returns CDR1 MGHDK and CDR2 SYGVNS. The CDR3 extends over 14 amino acids. The germline V and J ends were trimmed by 0 bases and 4 bases, with 10 bases remaining between them. In DNA form, the CDR3 reads TGTGCCAGCAGTGAATACCGAACACCTTACGAGCAGTACTTC. Its protein is CASSEYRTPYEQYF.

Only one count was recorded for this clone. The V call is TRBV7-9, the J call TRBJ2-1; a possible D gene is TRBD2 (5 bases). Germline V gives CDR1 SEHNR, CDR2 FQNEAQ (reference sequence). Trimming took 3 bases from V and 6 from J, leaving 27 bases between them. The CDR3 sequence is 19 residues long. CDR3 loop: CASSFSFPGRVGQSNEQFF. CDR3 nucleotide sequence: TGTGCCAGCAGCTTTTCATTCCCCGGGCGGGTGGGCCAGAGCAATGAGCAGTTCTTC.

The rearrangement joins TRBV28 to TRBJ2-3; TRBD2 matches 9 bases. Trimming removed 3 bases from V and 4 bases from J; junction bases left unmatched: 8. Germline V CDR1 and CDR2: MDHEN, SYDVKM. CDR3 length: 16 amino acids. CDR3 region: CASSFAGGPFPDTQYF. CDR3 DNA: TGTGCCAGCAGTTTTGCGGGAGGGCCTTTTCCAGATACGCAGTATTTT.